This T cell receptor beta chain was profiled in a study of cytomegalovirus exposure and HLA in healthy donors. General study points: A previous analysis found most TCR beta V segments productive roughly 90% or roughly 30% of the time. TCR beta V- and J-gene trimming was later associated with a missense DCLRE1C variant.

CDR3 size: 16 residues. With respect to this clone: No antigen is known for it.

The PCR employed 60 Vbeta primers together with 13 Jbeta primers. TCRdb keeps only in-frame clones here, not all; method: immunoSEQ multiplex PCR. The sample lists about 120,000 clones, roughly 80% seen once, with more than 1% in the top ten. Sequencing was carried out using PBMCs. This receptor was identified in a female donor in good health and CMV-seronegative. The chain uses TRBV6-7 and TRBJ2-5, with TRBD2 matching 7 bases. The closer fit of TRBJ2-7 to the DNA end suggests the J call may be wrong. TRBV6-7 is designated an ORF whose function remains uncertain. Here the CDR3 reads CASSTRASGIEYEQYF. In nucleotides, the CDR3 is TGTGCCAGCAGCACCCGGGCTAGCGGCATTGAGTACGAGCAGTACTTC.